Shown below are 9 T cell receptor beta chains from a single sample sequenced in a study of tumor-infiltrating lymphocytes in primary liver carcinoma. With a constant-region primer, TCR beta cDNA was made from approximately 500 ng of total RNA. Sequencing libraries for TCR beta derived from three nested multiplex PCR rounds that used slightly modified ARM-PCR. Investigators reported that the first two PCR rounds, at approximately 11 cycles each, used TRBV1-TRBV30 forward primers with a C-beta reverse primer. Each CDR3 protein is one row after TCRdb ran MiXCR on the multiplex PCR reads. This sample yields fewer than 250,000 distinct CDR3 sequences, of which approximately 86% are seen a single time; 15% to 20% belongs to the top ten. Scientists recovered RNA and DNA together from around 20-30 mg of unsorted bulk tissue. Sequencing was done on a sample of tumor tissue from primary liver carcinoma. The receptors were gathered from a man aged 40-55 years with primary liver carcinoma and hepatitis B virus infection.

To note about this clonotype: One end of the junction fails to match germline, which may point to a read error. CDR3 DNA sequence: TGTGCCAACAGTGAAATACCAGGGGACCAAGAGACCCAGTACTTC. It translates to CANSEIPGDQETQYF. The chain is built from TRBV6-1 and TRBJ2-5; D is perhaps TRBD1 (6 bases). From germline, CDR1 is MNHNS and CDR2 SASEGT. The CDR3 runs 15 residues.

As for this clonotype: The junction and the germline gene differ at one end; a read error may be behind it. The V and J genes are TRBV12-3 or TRBV12-4 and TRBJ2-7, with a tentative D call TRBD1 (7 bases). The CDR3 loop spans 14 amino acids. CDR3 nucleotide sequence: TGTGCCAGCGCCAAGGGGGGACAGTTTTACGATCAGTACTTC. As protein: CASAKGGQFYDQYF.

Of note for this clonotype: At one boundary the junction diverges from the germline segment, which might be a read error. The V and J genes are TRBV29-1 and TRBJ2-5; maybe TRBD1 (5 bases). The germline CDR1 and CDR2 sequences are SQVTM and ANQGSEA. The CDR3 is made up of 14 amino acids. CDR3 in DNA: TGCAGCTTTACGACAGCATCGTTTCGAGAGGCCCAGCACTTC. Residues: CSFTTASFREAQHF.

Details on this clonotype: This may arise from a read error, as a much more abundant clone is one base away. V gene TRBV30 combines with J gene TRBJ2-2; TRBD2 matches at 7 bases. This CDR3 is 14 amino acids long. The germline gives CDR1 GTSNPN, CDR2 SVGIG (reference sequence). Here the CDR3 reads CAWSSGTNTRELFF. CDR3 nucleotide sequence: TGTGCCTGGTCCAGCGGGACCAACACCCGGGAGCTGTTTTTT.

In its sample, this clonotype was seen once. Germline and junction disagree at one end, which may indicate a read error. V gene TRBV11-2 combines with J gene TRBJ2-1; D is undetermined. Germline CDR1 reads SGHAT; CDR2 reads FQNNGV. The CDR3 is 17 amino acids. CDR3 DNA: TGTGCCAGCAGCTTAGTCTGTCTCTCGAGTTCCTATAATGAGCAGTTCTTC. Protein: CASSLVCLSSSYNEQFF.

In regard to this clonotype: Germline and junction disagree at one end, which may indicate a read error. The rearrangement joins TRBV11-2 to TRBJ1-1; D unclear. Germline V CDR1 and CDR2: SGHAT, FQNNGV. The CDR3 extends over 13 amino acids. The CDR3 loop reads CVSNLGLNTEAFF. The CDR3 DNA reads TGTGTCAGCAACTTAGGCTTGAACACTGAAGCTTTCTTT.

In regard to this clonotype: Germline is not matched at one junction end, which may reflect a read error. V gene TRBV12-3 or TRBV12-4 combines with J gene TRBJ2-7; 7 bases are a match to TRBD2. The CDR3 length is 15 residues. The DNA for the CDR3 is TGTACCAGCAGTTCAGGCGGGAGTGAATCCTACGAGCAGTACTTC. Protein: CTSSSGGSESYEQYF.

In regard to this clonotype: The junction and the germline gene differ at one end; a read error may be behind it. The V call is TRBV5-4, the J call TRBJ2-5; 8 positions match TRBD1. Germline-derived CDR1 and CDR2 are SGHNT and YYREEE (reference sequence). CDR3 size: 12 residues. This chain's CDR3 is CVSRLDRAVKYF. In nucleotides, the CDR3 is TGTGTCAGCAGGTTGGACAGGGCCGTCAAATACTTC.

The chain has TRBV11-2 and TRBJ2-5; D may be TRBD1 (6 bases). V shed 0 bases and J shed 7 bases, with 9 bases lying between them. Germline assignment: CDR1 SGHAT and CDR2 FQNNGV. The CDR3 runs to 13 residues. The CDR3 region has the DNA TGTGCCAGCAGCTTAGATCCAGGGGTGACCCAGTACTTC. As protein: CASSLDPGVTQYF.